This TCR beta chain was captured in a study of regulatory T cells in long-lasting Graves disease. Broader study findings: Analyses excluded thyroid tissue, covering peripheral blood alone.

Time point indicated: newly diagnosed GD, antithyroid drugs for less than 3 months. The TCR library was made from RNA extracted from PBMCs. The peripheral blood volume drawn was 7.5 to 9.5 milliliters, and it was collected into EDTA tubes. There are 15 residues in the CDR3. Germline V CDR1 and CDR2: SGHRS, YFSETQ. V trimming: 5 bases; J trimming: 4 bases; junction bases outside the gene matches: 5. This clonotype was seen more than once but under ten times. Antigen specificity is unknown. Library construction for TCR beta used iRepertoire HTBI primers and Arm-PCR of CDR3 regions. One entry per CDR3 protein, called by TCRdb with MiXCR from the multiplex PCR reads. The table lists 400,000 to 650,000 distinct CDR3 sequences, approximately 16% of them singletons. These data are also associated with another study on T cells in Graves' hyperthyroidism and ophthalmopathy. Per that paper: Absent ophthalmopathy progression within 18 months defined stable Graves' hyperthyroidism. Diagnosis relied on clinical symptoms, serum thyroxine and TRAb, thyroid ultrasound and orbital computed tomography.

V gene TRBV5-1 combines with J gene TRBJ1-6; 8 nucleotides align to TRBD1. This sequence originates from a woman aged 40-60 years with Graves disease. Specimen: peripheral blood mononuclear cells (PBMCs), collected at new diagnosis, from a patient treated with antithyroid drugs. The CDR3 is CASSTGGVYNSPLHF. Written as DNA, the CDR3 is TGCGCCAGCAGTACAGGGGGTGTTTATAATTCACCCCTCCACTTT. Together with reference TRBV5-1 and TRBJ1-6, the CDR3 gives the full variable domain: KAGVTQTPRYLIKTRGQQVTLSCSPISGHRSVSWYQQTPGQGLQFLFEYFSETQRNKGNFPGRFSGRQFSNSRSEMNVSTLELGDSALYLCASSTGGVYNSPLHFGNGTRLTVT.